Sequencing of this T cell receptor (beta chain) was carried out in a study of blood T cell repertoires in COVID-19. At the level of the study: The United States, Italy and Spain supplied acute and convalescent COVID-19 samples. Nucleic acid was either cDNA or gDNA, and it came from T cells, B-cell-depleted T cells, or PBMCs.

In the original processing: Scientists estimated how many nucleated cells there were by amplifying reference gene primers. Profiled with immunoSEQ multiplex PCR; TCRdb holds only in-frame clones, not every one. V and J calls and clone size come straight from that table; D and trimming were deduced from the DNA. This table holds about 200,000 clones, more than 85% found once. Germline lookup yields CDR1 MNHEY and CDR2 SMNVEV (reference sequence). V was cut by 6 bases and J by 0 bases, with 15 bases left in between. The CDR3 is made up of 15 amino acids. Seattle patients were enrolled while actively infected and followed longitudinally.

The material sequenced was peripheral blood. This TCR was recovered from a man in his fifties or sixties with COVID-19, enrolled during active disease. The genes are TRBV27 and TRBJ2-7; D may be TRBD2 (5 bases). Here the CDR3 reads CASRKDGLSSYEQYF. The CDR3 region has the DNA TGTGCCAGCAGGAAAGACGGACTGAGCTCCTACGAGCAGTACTTC.